The sequence of this TCR beta chain was determined in a study of control samples from healthy donors and cancer patients. Libraries were prepared by immunoSEQ multiplex PCR; TCRdb keeps only in-frame clonotypes and omits some of them. Here the sample table reports roughly 200,000 clones. The clonotype was recovered from a woman aged 25 to 39 in good health. Material for sequencing was blood.

CDR3 sequence: CASSHLSSGGAGETQYF. CDR3 DNA sequence: TGCGCCAGCAGCCACCTATCTAGCGGGGGGGCCGGAGAGACCCAGTACTTC. V and J are TRBV4-1 and TRBJ2-5; TRBD2 matches at 12 bases. The ends lost 3 bases at V and 4 bases at J; junction bases unmatched: 9. The CDR3 runs to 17 residues. Looked up from germline, CDR1 is MGHRA and CDR2 is YSYEKL.